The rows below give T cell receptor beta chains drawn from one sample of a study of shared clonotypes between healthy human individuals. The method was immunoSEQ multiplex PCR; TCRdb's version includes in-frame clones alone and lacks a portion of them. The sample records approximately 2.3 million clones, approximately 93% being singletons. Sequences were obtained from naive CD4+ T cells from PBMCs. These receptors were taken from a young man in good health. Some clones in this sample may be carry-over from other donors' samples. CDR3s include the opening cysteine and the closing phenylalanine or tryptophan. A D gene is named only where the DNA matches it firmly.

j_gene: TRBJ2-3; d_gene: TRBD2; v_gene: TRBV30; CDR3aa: CAWSTAGGPHTQYF; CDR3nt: TGTGCCTGGAGTACTGCGGGAGGTCCTCATACGCAGTATTTT
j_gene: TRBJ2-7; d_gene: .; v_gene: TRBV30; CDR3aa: CAWSRGSLVSDEQYF; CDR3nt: TGTGCCTGGAGCCGGGGGTCCCTTGTTAGCGACGAGCAGTACTTC
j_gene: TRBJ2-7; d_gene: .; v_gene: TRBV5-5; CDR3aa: CASSLGPTHSYEQYF; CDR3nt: TGTGCCAGCAGCTTGGGCCCGACACACTCCTACGAGCAGTACTTC
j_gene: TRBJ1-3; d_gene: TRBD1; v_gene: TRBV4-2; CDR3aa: CASSQQTGPGNTIYF; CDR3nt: TGTGCCAGCAGCCAACAGACAGGGCCCGGAAACACCATATATTTT
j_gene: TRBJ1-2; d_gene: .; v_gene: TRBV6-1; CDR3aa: CASSRSGYGYTF; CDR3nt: TGTGCCAGCAGTCGCAGTGGCTATGGCTACACCTTC
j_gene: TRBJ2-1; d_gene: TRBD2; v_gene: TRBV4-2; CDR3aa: CASSQDHQREGRYNEQFF; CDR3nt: TGTGCCAGCAGCCAAGATCATCAGCGGGAGGGCCGCTACAATGAGCAGTTCTTC
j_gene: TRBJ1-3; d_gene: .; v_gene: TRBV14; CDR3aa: CASSQGMRGNTIYF; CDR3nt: TGTGCCAGCAGCCAAGGGATGAGAGGAAACACCATATATTTT
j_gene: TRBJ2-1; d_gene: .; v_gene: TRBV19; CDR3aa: CASTESSSRKMYNEQFF; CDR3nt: TGTGCCAGTACCGAATCTTCCTCCAGGAAAATGTACAATGAGCAGTTCTTC
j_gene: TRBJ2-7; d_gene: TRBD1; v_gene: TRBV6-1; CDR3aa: CASSTDRWAYEQYF; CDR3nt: TGTGCCAGCAGTACGGACAGGTGGGCCTACGAGCAGTACTTC
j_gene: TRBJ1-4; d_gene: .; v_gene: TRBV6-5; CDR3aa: CASSPDPGGKLFF; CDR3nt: TGTGCCAGCAGTCCTGACCCCGGCGGAAAACTGTTTTTT
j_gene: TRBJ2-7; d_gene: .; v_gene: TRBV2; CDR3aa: CASSEMRGSYEQYF; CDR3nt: TGTGCCAGCAGTGAAATGCGGGGAAGCTACGAGCAGTACTTC